This entry concerns a single T cell receptor (beta chain). Its cognate antigen is unknown. Version v3.0 of the immunoSEQ assay ran at survey level. Repertoires were generated with immunoSEQ multiplex PCR, while TCRdb's copy carries only in-frame clones and drops some. The sample holds some 15,000 clones, approximately 90% seen once. This sample stems from a study of long-term antiretroviral therapy in people with HIV. Whole-study results and caveats: Compared with controls, HIV repertoires showed narrower CDR3 length ranges.

The length of the CDR3 is 15 residues. Per the germline V gene, CDR1 is WNHNN and CDR2 is SYGVQD (reference sequence). V dropped 3 bases and J dropped 2; count of bases not matched to a gene: 6. This material consisted of unsorted PBMCs, taken 0.7 years before starting antiretroviral therapy. The chain has TRBV10-1 and TRBJ1-2; 7 bases align to TRBD1. This receptor was obtained from a man aged 50 to 59 with HIV. CDR3 residues: CASSERRGKNYGYTF. CDR3 DNA: TGCGCCAGCAGTGAACGCAGGGGGAAAAACTATGGCTACACCTTC.